These 13 T cell receptor beta chains were all obtained from the same sample, sequenced in a study of cytomegalovirus exposure and HLA in healthy donors. PCR primers comprised 60 Vbeta and 13 Jbeta primers. The repertoire was sequenced with immunoSEQ multiplex PCR; TCRdb's copy has only in-frame clones and lacks some. This table holds under 200,000 clones, around 80% found once. The sample taken for sequencing was PBMCs. The receptors shown here come from a woman between 45 and 65 years old in good health and CMV-seropositive.

The chain joins TRBV6-4 to TRBJ2-7; 8 nucleotides line up with TRBD1. The CDR3 extends over 14 amino acids. Germline V gene sequence: CDR1 MRHNA, CDR2 SNTAGT. The V segment lost 4 bases and the J segment 5 bases; nucleotides outside the gene matches: 7. CDR3 nucleotides: TGTGCCAGCAGTGCTACCGGGACAGGTAACGAGCAGTACTTC. This gives the protein CASSATGTGNEQYF.

The gene calls are TRBV5-1 and TRBJ1-2; possibly TRBD1 for D (5 bases). CDR3 length equals 16 residues. Between the trimmed V and J ends, which lost 4 bases and 0 bases, there was a span of 16 bases. The germline CDR1 and CDR2 sequences are SGHRS and YFSETQ. CDR3 amino acids: CASSTPRGDSNYGYTF. CDR3 DNA sequence: TGCGCCAGCAGCACCCCACGGGGGGACTCTAACTATGGCTACACCTTC.

This chain links TRBV7-2 with TRBJ1-6; 8 bases are a match to TRBD1. The V segment lost 4 bases and the J segment 9 bases; nucleotides outside the gene matches: 8. The CDR3 runs to 15 residues. Per the germline V gene, CDR1 is SGHTA and CDR2 is FQGNSA. The CDR3 loop is CASSSMDRESSPLHF. The CDR3 coding sequence is TGTGCCAGCAGCTCGATGGACAGGGAAAGTTCACCCCTCCACTTT.

This rearrangement joins TRBV27 to TRBJ2-5, with D perhaps matching TRBD1 (5 bases). The better agreement between TRBJ2-7 and the DNA end casts doubt on the J call. The CDR3 totals 12 residues. Germline CDR1 reads MNHEY; CDR2 reads SMNVEV (reference sequence). The CDR3 DNA sequence: TGTGCCAGCGGGGCAGGGCAATACGAGCAGTACTTC. This encodes CASGAGQYEQYF.

The chain combines TRBV5-4 with TRBJ2-5; 7 bases map to TRBD2. CDR3 length: 14 residues. Germline CDR1 is SGHNT and CDR2 is YYREEE (reference sequence). Trimming took 4 bases from V and 3 from J; bases not matched to a gene: 6. This CDR3 reads CASSLTAGKETQYF. The CDR3 bases are TGTGCCAGCAGCCTTACAGCGGGAAAAGAGACCCAGTACTTC.

The chain has TRBV2 and TRBJ2-7, with a weak D call TRBD2 (6 bases). CDR1 and CDR2 from the germline V gene are SNHLY and FYNNEI. CDR3 size: 12 residues. In nucleotides, the CDR3 is TGTGCTACGGGCGGGGACCCTTACGAGCAGTACTTC. Protein product: CATGGDPYEQYF.

V is TRBV7-6 and J is TRBJ1-1, with 7 bases lining up with TRBD1. The germline gives CDR1 SGHVS, CDR2 FNYEAQ. After removal of 1 base from V and 4 bases from J, the junction contained 3 bases not matched to a gene. CDR3 length equals 14 residues. The CDR3 DNA reads as TGTGCCAGCAGCTTAGAAGGGGGCATCACTGAAGCTTTCTTT. Its translation is CASSLEGGITEAFF.

In this sample, this clone turned up once. The chain recombines TRBV19 with TRBJ1-1, with D possibly being TRBD1 (5 bases). The germline V and J ends were trimmed by 7 bases and 1 base, with 13 bases remaining between them. This CDR3 is 14 amino acids long. CDR1 is LNHDA and CDR2 is SQIVND in the germline V gene (reference sequence). For the CDR3, the DNA is TGTGCCAGTACCCACGGACACGAGAACACTGAAGCTTTCTTT. Protein: CASTHGHENTEAFF.

The chain joins TRBV9 to TRBJ2-7; 11 positions match TRBD1. V gave up 0 bases and J gave up 3 bases; unmatched junction bases: 2. Germline V gene lookup returns CDR1 SGDLS and CDR2 YYNGEE. CDR3 length: 15 amino acids. The CDR3 sequence is CASSVGTGGNYEQYF. The CDR3, as DNA: TGTGCCAGCAGCGTAGGGACAGGGGGCAACTACGAGCAGTACTTC.

The chain joins TRBV4-3 to TRBJ2-7, with TRBD1 identical over 8 bases. V was clipped by 0 bases and J by 4 bases; unmatched bases: 5. The CDR3 sequence is 15 residues long. CDR1 LGHNA and CDR2 YSLEER come from the germline V gene. The CDR3 protein is CASSQERQGIYEQYF. The DNA for the CDR3 is TGCGCCAGCAGCCAAGAAAGACAGGGGATTTACGAGCAGTACTTC.

This sequence joins TRBV6-5 and TRBJ1-1; 9 bases align to TRBD1. V shed 5 bases and J 11 bases; nucleotides not matched to a gene: 9. The CDR3 contains 13 residues. Per the germline V gene, CDR1 is MNHEY and CDR2 is SVGAGI. CDR3 nucleotides: TGTGCCAGCAGTCGGAGGGACAGGGAGTTTGCTTTCTTT. It specifies CASSRRDREFAFF.

This chain joins TRBV19 and TRBJ2-7, with 16 bases that match TRBD2. Germline V CDR1 and CDR2: LNHDA, SQIVND (reference sequence). After removal of 6 bases from V and 5 bases from J, the junction contained 13 bases not matched to a gene. This CDR3 spans 18 amino acids. CDR3 coding DNA: TGTGCCAGTAGCCGGTCATGGGGACTAGCGGGAGGGCACCACGAGCAGTACTTC. It translates to CASSRSWGLAGGHHEQYF.

This clone was seen only once. This chain links TRBV14 with TRBJ2-1; tentatively, D is TRBD2 (7 bases). V lost 4 bases, J lost 9 bases, and 22 bases lay in between. This CDR3 spans 16 amino acids. Germline CDR1 is SGHDN and CDR2 is FVKESK. The CDR3 nucleotides are TGTGCCAGCAGCCGGGGAGGGGGAGGGCCTTGGAGTGAGCAGTTCTTC. Protein: CASSRGGGGPWSEQFF.